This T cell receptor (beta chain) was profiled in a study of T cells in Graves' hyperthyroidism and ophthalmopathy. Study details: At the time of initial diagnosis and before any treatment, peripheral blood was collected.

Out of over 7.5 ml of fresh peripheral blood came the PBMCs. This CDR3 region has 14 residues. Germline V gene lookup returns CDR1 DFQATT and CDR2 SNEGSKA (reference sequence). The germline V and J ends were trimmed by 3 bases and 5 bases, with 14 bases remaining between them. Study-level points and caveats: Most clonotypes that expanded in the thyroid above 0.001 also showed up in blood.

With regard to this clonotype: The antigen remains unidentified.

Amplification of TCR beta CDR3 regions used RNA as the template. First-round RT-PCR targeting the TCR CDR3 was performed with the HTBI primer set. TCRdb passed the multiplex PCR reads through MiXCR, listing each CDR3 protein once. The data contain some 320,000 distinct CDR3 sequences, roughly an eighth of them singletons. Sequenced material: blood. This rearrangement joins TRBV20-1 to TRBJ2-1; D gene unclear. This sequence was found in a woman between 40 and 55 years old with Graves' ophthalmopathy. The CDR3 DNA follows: TGCAGTGCTAGTCGGCTCGGGCGAAACAATGAGCAGTTCTTC. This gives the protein CSASRLGRNNEQFF.